Below are 13 T cell receptor beta chains sequenced from a single sample in a study of Graves' ophthalmopathy and Graves' hyperthyroidism. RNA transcripts were the source from which TCR beta CDR3 regions were amplified. HTBI-primed RT-PCR formed the first round, and a multiplex PCR formed the second. TCRdb recomputed calls from the multiplex PCR reads with MiXCR, one row per CDR3 protein. The data hold 450,000 or so distinct CDR3 sequences, with 13% to 15% observed a single time. The sequenced material came from blood. All receptors come from a woman between 25 and 40 years old with Graves' ophthalmopathy.

This clonotype was counted at least ten times. Here the CDR3 reads CASSLMAKNTEAFF. The CDR3 nucleotides are TGTGCCAGCAGCTTAATGGCAAAGAACACTGAAGCTTTCTTT. The chain links TRBV7-3 to TRBJ1-1; no firm D call. V lost 1 base, J lost 1 base, and 7 bases lay in between. CDR1 is SGHTA and CDR2 is FQGTGA in the germline V gene. The CDR3 covers 14 residues.

The J gene is TRBJ2-2, the V gene TRBV3-1; D not certain. Germline-derived CDR1 and CDR2 are LGHDT and YNNKEL (reference sequence). CDR3 size: 16 residues. Trimming left V 1 base short and J 1 base short, with 10 bases between. The chain's CDR3 is CASSQVVPGNTGELFF. CDR3 sequence (DNA): TGTGCCAGCAGCCAAGTGGTGCCCGGGAACACCGGGGAGCTGTTTTTT.

This clonotype was counted ten times or more. The J gene is TRBJ2-7, the V gene TRBV7-2; D gene unclear. Trimming took 5 bases from V and 6 from J, leaving 14 bases between them. CDR1 SGHTA and CDR2 FQGNSA come from the germline V gene. This CDR3 has 13 amino acids. CDR3 protein: CASSPPAISEQYF. CDR3 nucleotide sequence: TGTGCCAGCAGCCCCCCAGCGATTAGCGAGCAGTACTTC.

This clonotype was found many times. The CDR3 DNA sequence: TGTGCCAGTCTCTCCGCCCATCAGTACTTC. It yields the protein CASLSAHQYF. The gene calls are TRBV2 and TRBJ2-7; D is undetermined. The CDR3 runs to 10 residues. Germline loops: CDR1 SNHLY, CDR2 FYNNEI. The ends were cut back, 9 bases at V and 10 bases at J, with 13 bases in the middle.

This clonotype was recorded a few times. The chain links TRBV7-8 to TRBJ2-3; a weak D match, TRBD2 (5 bases). This CDR3 region has 14 residues. Germline V CDR1 and CDR2: SGHVS, FQNEAQ. Deletions cut 1 base from V and 4 bases from J, with 9 bases between. The CDR3 nucleotides read TGTGCCAGCAGCTTAGGAGGGTGGCCAGATACGCAGTATTTT. It encodes CASSLGGWPDTQYF.

This clonotype was counted many times. The chain has TRBV5-1 and TRBJ2-2, with D uncertain. The germline V and J ends were trimmed by 5 bases and 3 bases, with 11 bases remaining between them. Germline-derived CDR1 and CDR2 are SGHRS and YFSETQ. The CDR3 is 14 amino acids. DNA for the CDR3: TGCGCCAGCAGAATGGACCGGGACACCGGGGAGCTGTTTTTT. Translated, it gives CASRMDRDTGELFF.

This clonotype was seen only a few times. This chain links TRBV30 with TRBJ1-4, with 7 bases aligning to TRBD1. V was pared by 0 bases and J by 6 bases, with 7 bases of the junction left unmatched. The germline V gene encodes CDR1 GTSNPN and CDR2 SVGIG (reference sequence). The CDR3 covers 15 residues. Here the CDR3 reads CAWSVLRGRDEKLFF. CDR3 DNA sequence: TGTGCCTGGAGTGTACTCAGGGGGAGGGATGAAAAACTGTTTTTT. Full variable domain (outside the CDR3, taken from reference TRBV30 and TRBJ1-4): SQTIHQWPATLVQPVGSPLSLECTVEGTSNPNLYWYRQAAGRGLQLLFYSVGIGQISSEVPQNLSASRPQDRQFILSSKKLLLSDSGFYLCAWSVLRGRDEKLFFGSGTQLSVL.

Ten or more counts support this clonotype. Germline is not matched at one junction end, which may reflect a read error. CDR3 protein: CATSDRGQGAETRYF. The CDR3 DNA sequence: TGTGCCACCAGTGACCGAGGACAGGGTGCAGAGACCCGGTACTTC. The chain joins TRBV24-1 to TRBJ2-5; 8 bases match TRBD1. CDR3 size: 15 residues. Germline-derived CDR1 and CDR2 are KGHDR and SFDVKD.

This clonotype was seen many times. V is TRBV6-1 and J is TRBJ1-2, with D possibly being TRBD1 (6 bases). Trimming cost V 6 bases and J 5 bases, with 22 bases left between them. CDR1 MNHNS and CDR2 SASEGT come from the germline V gene. The CDR3 covers 16 residues. The CDR3 nucleotides are TGTGCCAGCAGATTTACAGGGCTCCTTTCCTCTTATGGCTACACCTTC. Translated: CASRFTGLLSSYGYTF.

This clonotype was recorded a few times. The chain recombines TRBV12-3 or TRBV12-4 with TRBJ1-6; a possible D gene is TRBD1 (5 bases). V was cut by 6 bases and J by 8 bases, with 11 bases left in between. The CDR3 is 13 amino acids. CDR3 region: CASRGPGDSPLHF. CDR3 DNA: TGTGCCAGCAGAGGCCCGGGGGATTCACCCCTCCACTTT.

There are many counts of this clonotype. The V gene is TRBV12-3 or TRBV12-4, the J gene TRBJ1-2; TRBD1 matches 9 bases. The CDR3 has 13 residues. After removal of 6 bases from V and 6 bases from J, the junction contained 5 bases not matched to a gene. The CDR3 sequence: CASRGDRVDGYTF. The CDR3 coding sequence is TGTGCCAGCAGGGGGGACAGGGTCGATGGCTACACCTTC.

This clonotype has only a few counts. The V gene is TRBV24-1, the J gene TRBJ1-1, with D maybe TRBD1 (6 bases). This CDR3 is 14 amino acids long. Germline values: CDR1 KGHDR, CDR2 SFDVKD. Deletions cut 7 bases from V and 7 bases from J, with 18 bases between. Here the CDR3 reads CATREQGLKGEAFF. In DNA form, the CDR3 reads TGTGCCACCAGGGAACAGGGTCTCAAGGGTGAAGCTTTCTTT.

This clonotype occurred many times. This chain links TRBV29-1 with TRBJ1-1, with TRBD1 identical over 8 bases. This CDR3 is built from 13 residues. The V gene's germline CDR1 is SQVTM and CDR2 ANQGSEA. V shed 7 bases, J shed 1 base, and the junction held 5 bases outside the gene matches. The DNA of the CDR3 is TGCAGCGCTTTGACAGGGGAGAACACTGAAGCTTTCTTT. Amino acids: CSALTGENTEAFF.